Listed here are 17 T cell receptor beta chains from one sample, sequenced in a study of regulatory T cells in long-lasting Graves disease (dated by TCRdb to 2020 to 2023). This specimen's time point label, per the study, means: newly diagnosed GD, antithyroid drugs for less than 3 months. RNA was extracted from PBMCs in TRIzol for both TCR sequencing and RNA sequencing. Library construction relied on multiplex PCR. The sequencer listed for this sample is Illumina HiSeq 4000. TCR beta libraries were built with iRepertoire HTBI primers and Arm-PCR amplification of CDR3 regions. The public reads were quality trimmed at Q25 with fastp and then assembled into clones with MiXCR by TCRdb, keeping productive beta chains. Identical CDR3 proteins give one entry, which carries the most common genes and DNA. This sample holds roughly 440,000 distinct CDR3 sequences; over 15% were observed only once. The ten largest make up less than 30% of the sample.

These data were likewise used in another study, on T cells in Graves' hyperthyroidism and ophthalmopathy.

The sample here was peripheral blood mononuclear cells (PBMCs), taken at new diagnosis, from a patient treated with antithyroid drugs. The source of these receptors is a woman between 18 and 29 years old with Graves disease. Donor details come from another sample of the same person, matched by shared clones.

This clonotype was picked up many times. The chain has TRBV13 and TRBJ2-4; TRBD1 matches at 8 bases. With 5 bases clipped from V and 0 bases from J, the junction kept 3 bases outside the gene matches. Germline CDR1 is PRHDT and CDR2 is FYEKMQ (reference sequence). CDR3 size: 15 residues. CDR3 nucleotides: TGTGCCAGCAGCGACAGGGGAATAGCCAAAAACATTCAGTACTTC. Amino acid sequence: CASSDRGIAKNIQYF.

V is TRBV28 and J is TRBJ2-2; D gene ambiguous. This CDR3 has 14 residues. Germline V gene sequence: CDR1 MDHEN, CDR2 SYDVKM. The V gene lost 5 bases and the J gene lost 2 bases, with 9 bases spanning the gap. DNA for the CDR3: TGTGCCAGCAGTCCCCATTTTAACACCGGGGAGCTGTTTTTT. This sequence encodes CASSPHFNTGELFF.

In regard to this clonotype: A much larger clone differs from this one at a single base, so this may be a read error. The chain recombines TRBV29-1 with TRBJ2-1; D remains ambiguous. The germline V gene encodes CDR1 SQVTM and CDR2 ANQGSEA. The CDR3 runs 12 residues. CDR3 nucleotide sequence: TGCAGCGTTCGATTGGTCTACAATGAGCAGCTCTTC. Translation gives CSVRLVYNEQLF.

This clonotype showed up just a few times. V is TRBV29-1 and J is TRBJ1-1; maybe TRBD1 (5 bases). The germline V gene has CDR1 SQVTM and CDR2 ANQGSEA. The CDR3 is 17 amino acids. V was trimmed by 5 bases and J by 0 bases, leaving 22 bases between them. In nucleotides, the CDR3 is TGCAGCGTTTCCGGGCGGGGGAATTCATATATGAACACTGAAGCTTTCTTT. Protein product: CSVSGRGNSYMNTEAFF.

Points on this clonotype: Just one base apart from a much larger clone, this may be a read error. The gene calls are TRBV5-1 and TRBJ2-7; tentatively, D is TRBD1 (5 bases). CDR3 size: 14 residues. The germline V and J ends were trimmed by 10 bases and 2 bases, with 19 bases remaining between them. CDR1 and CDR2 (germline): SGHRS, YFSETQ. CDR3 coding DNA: TGCGCCCGCACGCCTGACACAGGAACCTACGAGCAGTACTTC. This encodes CARTPDTGTYEQYF.

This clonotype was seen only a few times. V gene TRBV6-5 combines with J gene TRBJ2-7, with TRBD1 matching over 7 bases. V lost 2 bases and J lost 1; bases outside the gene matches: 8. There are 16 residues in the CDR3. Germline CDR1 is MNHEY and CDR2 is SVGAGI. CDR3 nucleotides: TGTGCCAGCAGTTACCCCCCCGGGACAGCATCCTACGAGCAGTACTTC. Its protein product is CASSYPPGTASYEQYF.

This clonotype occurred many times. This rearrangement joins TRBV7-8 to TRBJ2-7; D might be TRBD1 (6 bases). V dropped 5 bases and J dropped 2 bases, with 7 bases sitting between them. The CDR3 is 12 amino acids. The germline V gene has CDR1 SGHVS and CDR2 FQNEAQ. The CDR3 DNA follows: TGTGCCAGCAGCACAGGGACCTACGAGCAGTACTTC. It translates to CASSTGTYEQYF.

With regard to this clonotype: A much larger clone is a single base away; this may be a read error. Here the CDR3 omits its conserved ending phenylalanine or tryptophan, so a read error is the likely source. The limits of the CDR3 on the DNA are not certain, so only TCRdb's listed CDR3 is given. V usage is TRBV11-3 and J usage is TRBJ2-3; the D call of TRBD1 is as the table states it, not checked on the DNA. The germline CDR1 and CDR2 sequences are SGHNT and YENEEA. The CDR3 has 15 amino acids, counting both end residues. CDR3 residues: CASSEGTGVTYEQYS.

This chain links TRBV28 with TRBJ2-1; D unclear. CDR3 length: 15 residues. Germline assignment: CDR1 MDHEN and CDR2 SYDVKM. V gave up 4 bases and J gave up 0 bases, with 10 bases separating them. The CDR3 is CASSSIQSSYNEQFF. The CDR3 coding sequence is TGTGCCAGCAGTTCAATTCAGAGCTCCTACAATGAGCAGTTCTTC.

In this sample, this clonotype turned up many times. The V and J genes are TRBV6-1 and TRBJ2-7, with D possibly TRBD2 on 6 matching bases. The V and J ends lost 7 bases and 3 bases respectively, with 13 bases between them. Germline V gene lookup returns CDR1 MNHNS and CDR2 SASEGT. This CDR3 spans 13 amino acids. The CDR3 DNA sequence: TGTGCCAGCACTCCACTAGCCCACTACGAGCAGTACTTC. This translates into CASTPLAHYEQYF.

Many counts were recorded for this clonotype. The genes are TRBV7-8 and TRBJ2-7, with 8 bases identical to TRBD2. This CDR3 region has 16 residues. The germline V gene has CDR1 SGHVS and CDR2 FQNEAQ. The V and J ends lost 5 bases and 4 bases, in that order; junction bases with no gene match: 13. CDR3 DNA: TGTGCCAGCAGCCAAACGATGACTAGCGCAAAGTACGAGCAGTACTTC. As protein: CASSQTMTSAKYEQYF. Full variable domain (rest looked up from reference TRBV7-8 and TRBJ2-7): GAGVSQSPRYKVAKRGQDVALRCDPISGHVSLFWYQQALGQGPEFLTYFQNEAQLDKSGLPSDRFFAERPEGSVSTLKIQRTQQEDSAVYLCASSQTMTSAKYEQYFGPGTRLTVT.

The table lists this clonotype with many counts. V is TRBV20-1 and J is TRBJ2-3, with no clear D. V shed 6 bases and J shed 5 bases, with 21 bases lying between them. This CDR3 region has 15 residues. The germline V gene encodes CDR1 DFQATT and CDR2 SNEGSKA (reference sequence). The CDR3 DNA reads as TGCAGTGCCTCGACTCCTCCTAGTTTAATAGATACGCAGTATTTT. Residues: CSASTPPSLIDTQYF.

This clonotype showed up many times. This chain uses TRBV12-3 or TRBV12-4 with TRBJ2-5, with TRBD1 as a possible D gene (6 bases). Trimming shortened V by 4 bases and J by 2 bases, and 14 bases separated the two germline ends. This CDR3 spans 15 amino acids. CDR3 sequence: CASSSQGRTQETQYF. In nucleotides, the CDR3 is TGTGCCAGCAGTTCACAGGGACGGACTCAAGAGACCCAGTACTTC.

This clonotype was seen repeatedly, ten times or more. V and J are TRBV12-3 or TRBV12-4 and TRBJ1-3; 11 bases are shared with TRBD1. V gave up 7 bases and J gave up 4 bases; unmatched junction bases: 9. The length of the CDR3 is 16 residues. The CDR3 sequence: CASKAPGTGGGNTIYF. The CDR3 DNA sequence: TGTGCCAGCAAGGCCCCCGGGACAGGGGGGGGAAACACCATATATTTT.

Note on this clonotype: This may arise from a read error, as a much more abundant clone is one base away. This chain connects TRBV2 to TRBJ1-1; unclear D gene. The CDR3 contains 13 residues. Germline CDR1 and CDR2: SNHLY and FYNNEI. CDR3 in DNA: TGTGCCAGCCGTGAACAGAGGAGTACTGAAGCTTTCTTT. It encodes CASREQRSTEAFF.

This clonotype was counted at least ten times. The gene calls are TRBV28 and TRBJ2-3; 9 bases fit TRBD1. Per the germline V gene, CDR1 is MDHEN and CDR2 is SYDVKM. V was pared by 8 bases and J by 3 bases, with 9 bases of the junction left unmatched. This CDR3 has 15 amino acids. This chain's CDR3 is CASAVQGAETDTQYF. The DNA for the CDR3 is TGTGCCAGCGCTGTACAGGGGGCTGAAACAGATACGCAGTATTTT.

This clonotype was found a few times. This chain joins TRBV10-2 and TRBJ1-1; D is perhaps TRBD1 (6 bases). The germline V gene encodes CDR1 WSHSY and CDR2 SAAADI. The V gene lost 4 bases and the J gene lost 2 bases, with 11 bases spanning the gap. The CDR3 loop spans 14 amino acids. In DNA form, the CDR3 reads TGCGCCAGCAGTGGCCCACAGGGTAACACTGAAGCTTTCTTT. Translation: CASSGPQGNTEAFF.